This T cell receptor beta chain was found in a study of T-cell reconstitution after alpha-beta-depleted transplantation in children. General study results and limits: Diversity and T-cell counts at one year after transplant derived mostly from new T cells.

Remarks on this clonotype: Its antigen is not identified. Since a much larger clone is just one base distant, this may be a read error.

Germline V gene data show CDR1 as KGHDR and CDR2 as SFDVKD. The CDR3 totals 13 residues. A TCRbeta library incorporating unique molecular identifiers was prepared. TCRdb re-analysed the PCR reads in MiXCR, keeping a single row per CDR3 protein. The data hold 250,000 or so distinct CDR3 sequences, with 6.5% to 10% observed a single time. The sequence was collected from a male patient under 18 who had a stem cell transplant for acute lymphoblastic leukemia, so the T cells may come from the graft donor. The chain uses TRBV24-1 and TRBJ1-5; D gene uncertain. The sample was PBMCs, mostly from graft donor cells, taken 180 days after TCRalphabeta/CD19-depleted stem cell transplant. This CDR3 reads CATSEMGNQPRHF. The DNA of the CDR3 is TGTGCCACCAGTGAAATGGGAAATCAGCCCCGGCATTTT.